This entry lists 6 T cell receptor beta chains sequenced from one sample in a study of T cell responses to AZD1222 COVID-19 vaccine. Assay used: immunoSEQ multiplex PCR; TCRdb lists only in-frame clones, some missing. The sample lists approximately 150,000 clones, 80% to 95% occurring once. The sample consisted of peripheral blood, taken on day 0 of AZD1222 vaccination. These receptors were obtained from an adult in good health.

The CDR3 loop reads CASSRIQQANEAFF. The CDR3 DNA reads TGCGCCAGCAGCCGAATTCAACAGGCTAATGAAGCTTTCTTT. The V call is TRBV4-1, the J call TRBJ1-1; D is possibly TRBD1 (5 bases). Trimming pared 4 bases from V and 7 bases from J, leaving 16 bases between. The CDR3 length is 14 residues. Germline CDR1 and CDR2: MGHRA and YSYEKL.

The chain is built from TRBV30 and TRBJ1-1; D is undetermined. V gave up 4 bases and J gave up 5 bases, with 5 bases separating them. Germline values: CDR1 GTSNPN, CDR2 SVGIG (reference sequence). CDR3 length: 10 residues. The CDR3 DNA reads as TGTGCCTGGATTGGAACTGAAGCTTTCTTT. Translated: CAWIGTEAFF.

The chain employs TRBV6-2 or TRBV6-3 and TRBJ2-5, with TRBD2 as a possible D gene (5 bases). Germline loops: CDR1 MNHEY, CDR2 SVGEGT. This CDR3 is 14 amino acids long. The V and J ends lost 2 bases and 5 bases respectively, with 12 bases between them. The DNA for the CDR3 is TGTGCCAGCAGTTACGAGGGTCCAACGGAGACCCAGTACTTC. Translation gives CASSYEGPTETQYF.

The rearrangement uses TRBV19 and TRBJ2-7, with D hard to call. Germline V gene sequence: CDR1 LNHDA, CDR2 SQIVND (reference sequence). V lost 3 bases and J lost 2, with 8 bases in between. CDR3 length: 13 amino acids. DNA for the CDR3: TGTGCCAGTAGTATTACCGGCGCCTACGAGCAGTACTTC. This encodes CASSITGAYEQYF. Filled out from reference TRBV19 and TRBJ2-7, the complete variable domain reads DGGITQSPKYLFRKEGQNVTLSCEQNLNHDAMYWYRQDPGQGLRLIYYSQIVNDFQKGDIAEGYSVSREKKESFPLTVTSAQKNPTAFYLCASSITGAYEQYFGPGTRLTVT.

This sequence joins TRBV10-1 and TRBJ2-7; TRBD1 matches 7 bases. CDR1 and CDR2 from the germline V gene are WNHNN and SYGVQD (reference sequence). V shed 5 bases and J 2 bases; nucleotides not matched to a gene: 3. The CDR3 is 13 amino acids. For the CDR3, the DNA is TGCGCCAGCAGTTTGCAGGGGGCCTACGAGCAGTACTTC. This codes for CASSLQGAYEQYF.

This chain connects TRBV3-1 (or the pseudogene TRBV3-2) to TRBJ2-1; perhaps TRBD1 as D (6 bases). V shed 4 bases and J shed 1 base, with 14 bases lying between them. CDR1 is LGHDT, CDR2 YNNKEL, per germline (reference sequence). The CDR3 is made up of 16 amino acids. The CDR3 DNA reads as TGTGCCAGCAGCCCCAGGGGCTTGCAATCCTACAATGAGCAGTTCTTC. This sequence encodes CASSPRGLQSYNEQFF.